This T cell receptor beta chain is from a study of T cells in Graves' hyperthyroidism and ophthalmopathy. Study summary: Peripheral blood samples were taken at initial diagnosis, prior to any treatment.

This clonotype was counted between two and nine times. A read error may account for a junction end that differs from germline. Patients aged 18 to 65 had newly diagnosed hyperthyroidism of under 2 months' duration. Clinicians diagnosed patients from clinical symptoms, serum thyroxine and TRAb, thyroid ultrasound and orbital computed tomography. Germline CDR1 reads SEHNR; CDR2 reads FQNEAQ (reference sequence). The CDR3 is 14 residues long. TCR beta CDR3 regions were amplified from RNA transcripts. A set of HTBI primers served as the primers for a first-round RT-PCR of the TCR CDR3. TCRdb called the multiplex PCR reads again in MiXCR, with one record for every CDR3 protein. The repertoire holds almost 600,000 distinct CDR3 sequences, with approximately 15% as singletons.

The sequencing sample was made of blood. This TCR came from a woman aged 30 to 39 with Graves' hyperthyroidism that later progressed to Graves' ophthalmopathy. The J gene is TRBJ1-4, the V gene TRBV7-9; possible D gene TRBD1, 5 bases. The CDR3 DNA sequence: TGTGCCAACAGCTTAGGGACGGGTTGGGAAAAACTGTTTTTT. It encodes CANSLGTGWEKLFF.